This passage covers 26 T cell receptor beta chains from one sample sequenced in a study of blood T cell repertoires in COVID-19. TCRdb keeps only in-frame clones here, not all; method: immunoSEQ multiplex PCR. The table includes about 170,000 clones, roughly 84% detected once. Sample: peripheral blood. These receptors all stem from a man at least 80 years old with COVID-19, enrolled during active disease.

The CDR3 loop reads CASSYSGGDNSPLHF. The DNA of the CDR3 is TGTGCCAGCAGTTACTCGGGAGGGGACAATTCACCCCTCCACTTT. This chain joins TRBV6-2 or TRBV6-3 and TRBJ1-6, with a possible D match to TRBD1 (5 bases). CDR3 size: 15 residues. Germline CDR1 and CDR2: MNHEY and SVGEGT. Trimming took 0 bases from V and 7 from J, leaving 10 bases between them.

The rearrangement uses TRBV3-1 (or the pseudogene TRBV3-2) and TRBJ2-7, with 11 bases aligning to TRBD1. The V gene's germline CDR1 is LGHDT and CDR2 YNNKEL (reference sequence). V lost 4 bases, J lost 2 bases, and 4 bases stayed unmatched. The length of the CDR3 is 15 residues. DNA of the CDR3: TGTGCCAGCAGCCCCGGGACAGGGGGGGCCTACGAGCAGTACTTC. This sequence encodes CASSPGTGGAYEQYF.

The chain joins TRBV7-2 to TRBJ1-3, with 7 bases aligning to TRBD1. Unmatched junction bases numbered 3, after V lost 5 bases and J lost 2 bases. The CDR3 sequence is 14 residues long. The germline V gene encodes CDR1 SGHTA and CDR2 FQGNSA. The CDR3 loop reads CASSGDRAGNTIYF. CDR3 coding DNA: TGTGCCAGCAGCGGCGACAGGGCTGGAAACACCATATATTTT.

The chain carries TRBV6-5 and TRBJ2-7; weak D call: TRBD1 (5 bases). The CDR3 runs 15 residues. Germline CDR1 reads MNHEY; CDR2 reads SVGAGI. With 2 bases removed from V and 0 bases from J, the gap between germline ends came to 11 bases. CDR3 DNA sequence: TGTGCCAGCAGTTACCTCAGGGTGAGCTCCTACGAGCAGTACTTC. Residues: CASSYLRVSSYEQYF.

The chain employs TRBV4-1 and TRBJ1-2, with D perhaps TRBD1 (5 bases). Trimming removed 0 bases at V and 4 bases at J, with 12 bases between. The CDR3 totals 15 residues. CDR1 is MGHRA, CDR2 YSYEKL, per germline. CDR3 DNA: TGCGCCAGCAGCCAAGACGCGACGGACACCTATGGCTACACCTTC. Translated, it gives CASSQDATDTYGYTF.

The chain uses TRBV9 and TRBJ1-1; TRBD1 is a possible D gene (6 bases). Trimming pared 3 bases from V and 2 bases from J, leaving 8 bases between. The germline V gene has CDR1 SGDLS and CDR2 YYNGEE. This CDR3 is built from 13 residues. The CDR3, as DNA: TGTGCCAGCAGCGCGGACAGCAACACTGAAGCTTTCTTT. It is translated as CASSADSNTEAFF.

There are a few counts of this clone. The V call is TRBV6-5, the J call TRBJ1-6; 7 bases align to TRBD1. The length of the CDR3 is 15 residues. Germline CDR1 reads MNHEY; CDR2 reads SVGAGI. After removal of 5 bases from V and 8 bases from J, the junction contained 9 bases not matched to a gene. This CDR3 reads CASSLTGTDDSPLHF. CDR3 DNA: TGTGCCAGCAGTCTGACGGGGACAGATGATTCACCCCTCCACTTT.

V gene TRBV3-1 (or the pseudogene TRBV3-2) combines with J gene TRBJ2-7; a weak D match, TRBD1 (6 bases). The germline CDR1 and CDR2 sequences are LGHDT and YNNKEL (reference sequence). This CDR3 region has 13 residues. V lost 3 bases and J lost 6, with 12 bases in between. CDR3 amino acids: CASSQVDRSEQYF. The CDR3 bases are TGTGCCAGCAGCCAGGTCGACAGGAGCGAGCAGTACTTC.

The rearrangement uses TRBV18 and TRBJ1-2, with 11 bases that match TRBD1. The germline V gene has CDR1 KGHSH and CDR2 LQKENI. The CDR3 sequence is 19 residues long. With 1 base clipped from V and 0 bases from J, the junction kept 10 bases outside the gene matches. The CDR3 sequence is CASSPLTRTGGEANYGYTF. The DNA for the CDR3 is TGTGCCAGCTCACCACTTACTAGGACAGGGGGCGAAGCTAACTATGGCTACACCTTC.

The genes are TRBV7-2 and TRBJ1-1; 9 bases fit TRBD1. Germline lookup yields CDR1 SGHTA and CDR2 FQGNSA. The CDR3 contains 14 residues. V gave up 1 base and J gave up 3 bases; unmatched junction bases: 0. CDR3 in amino acids: CASSLGTGDTEAFF. The DNA for the CDR3 is TGTGCCAGCAGCTTAGGGACAGGGGACACTGAAGCTTTCTTT.

The CDR3 nucleotides read TGTGCCATCACTAGCGGGGGGCTAACAGATACGCAGTATTTT. It encodes CAITSGGLTDTQYF. The rearrangement uses TRBV10-3 and TRBJ2-3; 11 nucleotides agree with TRBD2. The germline CDR1 and CDR2 sequences are ENHRY and SYGVKD. With 7 bases clipped from V and 3 bases from J, the junction kept 3 bases outside the gene matches. This CDR3 comprises 14 residues.

The V gene is TRBV6-5, the J gene TRBJ2-7, with D possibly being TRBD2 (6 bases). V lost 7 bases, J lost 0 bases, and 16 bases lay in between. Looked up from germline, CDR1 is MNHEY and CDR2 is SVGAGI. The CDR3 has 15 residues. The CDR3 protein is CASNRRGLGSYEQYF. The CDR3 nucleotides read TGTGCCAGCAACCGGCGGGGACTTGGCTCCTACGAGCAGTACTTC.

The chain carries TRBV5-4 and TRBJ1-3; D might be TRBD1 (6 bases). V lost 4 bases, J lost 1 base, and 12 bases lay in between. The germline V gene has CDR1 SGHNT and CDR2 YYREEE (reference sequence). CDR3 length: 15 residues. The CDR3 is CASSMGHRSGNTIYF. CDR3 nucleotides: TGTGCCAGCAGCATGGGACACCGATCTGGAAACACCATATATTTT.

The J gene is TRBJ2-5, the V gene TRBV2; 7 bases are a match to TRBD1. This CDR3 spans 13 amino acids. V lost 7 bases, J lost 5 bases, and 7 bases stayed unmatched. Germline V lookup: CDR1 SNHLY, CDR2 FYNNEI. The CDR3: CASIRQGWETQYF. The CDR3 bases are TGTGCCAGCATCAGACAGGGATGGGAGACCCAGTACTTC. The full variable domain, completed using reference TRBV2 and TRBJ2-5, is EPEVTQTPSHQVTQMGQEVILRCVPISNHLYFYWYRQILGQKVEFLVSFYNNEISEKSEIFDDQFSVERPDGSNFTLKIRSTKLEDSAMYFCASIRQGWETQYFGPGTRLLVL.

The chain has TRBV7-2 and TRBJ2-5, with 9 nucleotides matching TRBD2. Germline V lookup: CDR1 SGHTA, CDR2 FQGNSA. This CDR3 is 15 amino acids long. J was trimmed by 5 bases and V by 2 bases; bases with no gene match: 6. The chain's CDR3 is CASSLLRGGPETQYF. The CDR3 nucleotides read TGTGCCAGCAGCTTATTGCGGGGGGGCCCGGAGACCCAGTACTTC.

The chain recombines TRBV15 with TRBJ2-5; 10 bases are a match to TRBD2. Germline CDR1 LNHNV, CDR2 YYDKDF (reference sequence). The CDR3 runs 14 residues. The V gene end was trimmed by 9 bases and the J gene end by 1 base; junction bases not matched to a gene: 5. The CDR3 sequence: CATQTSGPQETQYF. The CDR3, as DNA: TGTGCCACTCAGACTAGCGGGCCCCAAGAGACCCAGTACTTC.

The genes are TRBV9 and TRBJ1-3, with 9 nucleotides matching TRBD1. This CDR3 is built from 16 residues. Per germline, CDR1 SGDLS and CDR2 YYNGEE. After removal of 4 bases from V and 2 bases from J, the junction contained 7 bases not matched to a gene. The CDR3 sequence is CASSTRQGGPGNTIYF. The CDR3 nucleotides are TGTGCCAGCAGCACCCGACAGGGGGGCCCTGGAAACACCATATATTTT.

The chain carries TRBV12-3 or TRBV12-4 and TRBJ2-5; D uncertain. The CDR3 consists of 11 residues. V gave up 6 bases and J gave up 6 bases, with 8 bases separating them. The CDR3, as DNA: TGTGCCAGCAGCCCCGACAAGACCCAGTACTTC. It is translated as CASSPDKTQYF.

This chain links TRBV10-3 with TRBJ2-2; 10 nucleotides line up with TRBD1. Germline-derived CDR1 and CDR2 are ENHRY and SYGVKD. V trimming: 3 bases; J trimming: 3 bases; junction bases outside the gene matches: 4. This CDR3 spans 16 amino acids. In nucleotides, the CDR3 is TGTGCCATCAGTGATACCGGGACAGGGGACACCGGGGAGCTGTTTTTT. This sequence encodes CAISDTGTGDTGELFF.

This clone has a single count. This chain joins TRBV7-6 and TRBJ2-3; 8 bases match TRBD1. This CDR3 region has 15 residues. V was pared by 3 bases and J by 1 base, with 3 bases of the junction left unmatched. Germline CDR1 SGHVS, CDR2 FNYEAQ. CDR3 nucleotides: TGTGCCAGCAGCTTCACAGGGGGAGGCACAGATACGCAGTATTTT. Its protein is CASSFTGGGTDTQYF.

This chain uses TRBV18 with TRBJ1-6; 10 bases match TRBD1. In germline, CDR1 is KGHSH, CDR2 LQKENI. V gave up 8 bases and J gave up 8 bases; unmatched junction bases: 0. This CDR3 has 12 amino acids. CDR3 residues: CASGTGDSPLHF. In nucleotides, the CDR3 is TGTGCCAGCGGGACAGGGGATTCACCCCTCCACTTT.

The chain has TRBV3-1 (or the pseudogene TRBV3-2) and TRBJ2-1; 9 bases align to TRBD2. V shed 1 base, J shed 8 bases, and the junction held 9 bases outside the gene matches. The CDR3 sequence is 16 residues long. Germline lookup yields CDR1 LGHDT and CDR2 YNNKEL (reference sequence). Here the CDR3 DNA reads TGTGCCAGCAGCCAAGGTTCAAGCGGGGGGACCGATGAGCAGTTCTTC. Translating it yields CASSQGSSGGTDEQFF.

V is TRBV7-3 and J is TRBJ1-1, with a tentative D call TRBD1 (5 bases). This CDR3 is 14 amino acids long. Trimming took off 2 bases at V and 1 base at J, with 8 bases between the two ends. The germline V gene encodes CDR1 SGHTA and CDR2 FQGTGA. Here the CDR3 reads CASSLQGENTEAFF. The CDR3 region has the DNA TGTGCCAGCAGCTTACAGGGCGAGAACACTGAAGCTTTCTTT.

The chain has TRBV6-6 and TRBJ2-1; TRBD1 matches 9 bases. The V gene's germline CDR1 is MNHNY and CDR2 SVGAGI (reference sequence). The V segment lost 6 bases and the J segment 6 bases; nucleotides outside the gene matches: 9. The CDR3 has 15 amino acids. The CDR3 nucleotides are TGTGCCAGCAGACTCCGGGACAGGGAGGTCAATGAGCAGTTCTTC. It codes for CASRLRDREVNEQFF.

This clone has a single count. J is TRBJ1-4 and V is TRBV24-1; maybe TRBD1 (5 bases). CDR3 length equals 15 residues. Trimming removed 4 bases at V and 3 bases at J, with 11 bases between. CDR1 is KGHDR and CDR2 is SFDVKD in the germline V gene. CDR3 DNA: TGTGCCACCAGTGAAGGTACGACAGCTAATGAAAAACTGTTTTTT. Its translation: CATSEGTTANEKLFF.

The V gene is TRBV7-2, the J gene TRBJ1-2; D unresolved. The CDR3 sequence is 12 residues long. CDR1 and CDR2 (germline): SGHTA, FQGNSA. The V gene lost 1 base and the J gene lost 5 bases, with 5 bases spanning the gap. CDR3 sequence (DNA): TGTGCCAGCAGCTTAGACTTTTATGGCTACACCTTC. Protein sequence: CASSLDFYGYTF.